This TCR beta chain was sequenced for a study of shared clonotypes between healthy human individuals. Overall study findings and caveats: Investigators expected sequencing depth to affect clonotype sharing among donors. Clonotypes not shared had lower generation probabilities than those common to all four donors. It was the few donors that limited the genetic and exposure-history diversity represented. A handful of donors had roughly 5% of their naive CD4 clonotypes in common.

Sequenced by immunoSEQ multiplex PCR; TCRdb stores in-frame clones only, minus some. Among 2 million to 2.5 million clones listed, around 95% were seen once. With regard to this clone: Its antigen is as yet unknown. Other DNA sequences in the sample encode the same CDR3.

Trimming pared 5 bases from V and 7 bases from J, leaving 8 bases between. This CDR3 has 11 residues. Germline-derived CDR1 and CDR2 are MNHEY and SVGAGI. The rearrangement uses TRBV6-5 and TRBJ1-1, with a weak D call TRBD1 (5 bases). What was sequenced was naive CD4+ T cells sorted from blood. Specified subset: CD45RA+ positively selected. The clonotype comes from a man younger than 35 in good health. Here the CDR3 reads CASSQGGEAFF. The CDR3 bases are TGTGCCAGCAGTCAGGGAGGTGAAGCTTTCTTT.